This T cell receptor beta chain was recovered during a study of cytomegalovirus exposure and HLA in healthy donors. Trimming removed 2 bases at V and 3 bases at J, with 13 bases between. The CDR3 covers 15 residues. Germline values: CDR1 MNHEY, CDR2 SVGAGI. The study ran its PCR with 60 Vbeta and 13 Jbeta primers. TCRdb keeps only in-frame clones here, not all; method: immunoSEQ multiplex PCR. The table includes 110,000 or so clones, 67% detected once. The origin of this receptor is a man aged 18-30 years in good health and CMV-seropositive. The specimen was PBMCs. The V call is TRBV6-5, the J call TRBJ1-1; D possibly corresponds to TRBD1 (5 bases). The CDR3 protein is CASSYTTGEDTEAFF. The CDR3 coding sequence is TGTGCCAGCAGTTACACGACGGGGGAGGACACTGAAGCTTTCTTT.